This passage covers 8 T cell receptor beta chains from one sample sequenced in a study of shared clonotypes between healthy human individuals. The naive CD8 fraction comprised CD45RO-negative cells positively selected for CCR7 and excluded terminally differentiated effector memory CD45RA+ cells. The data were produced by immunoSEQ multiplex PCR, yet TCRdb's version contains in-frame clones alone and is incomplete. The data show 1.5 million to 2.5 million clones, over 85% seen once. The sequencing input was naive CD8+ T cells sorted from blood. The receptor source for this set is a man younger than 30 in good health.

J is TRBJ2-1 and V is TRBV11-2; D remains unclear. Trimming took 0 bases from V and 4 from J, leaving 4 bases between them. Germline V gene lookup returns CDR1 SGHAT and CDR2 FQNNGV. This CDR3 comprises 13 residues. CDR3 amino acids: CASSLELYNEQFF. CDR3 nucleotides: TGTGCCAGCAGCTTAGAGCTGTACAATGAGCAGTTCTTC.

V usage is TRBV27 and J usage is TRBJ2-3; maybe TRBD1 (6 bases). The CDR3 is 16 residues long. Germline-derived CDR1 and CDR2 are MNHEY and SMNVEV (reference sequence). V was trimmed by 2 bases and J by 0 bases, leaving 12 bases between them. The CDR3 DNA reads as TGTGCCAGCAGTTTAGGGGGCCTACTTAGCACAGATACGCAGTATTTT. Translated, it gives CASSLGGLLSTDTQYF.

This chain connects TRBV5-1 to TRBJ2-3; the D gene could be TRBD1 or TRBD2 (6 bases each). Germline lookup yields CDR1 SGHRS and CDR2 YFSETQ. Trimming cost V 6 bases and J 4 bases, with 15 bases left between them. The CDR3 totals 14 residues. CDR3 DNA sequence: TGCGCCAGCAACTGGTGGGGGGCGTCAGATACGCAGTATTTT. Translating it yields CASNWWGASDTQYF. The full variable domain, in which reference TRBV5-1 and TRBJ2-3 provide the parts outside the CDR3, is KAGVTQTPRYLIKTRGQQVTLSCSPISGHRSVSWYQQTPGQGLQFLFEYFSETQRNKGNFPGRFSGRQFSNSRSEMNVSTLELGDSALYLCASNWWGASDTQYFGPGTRLTVL.

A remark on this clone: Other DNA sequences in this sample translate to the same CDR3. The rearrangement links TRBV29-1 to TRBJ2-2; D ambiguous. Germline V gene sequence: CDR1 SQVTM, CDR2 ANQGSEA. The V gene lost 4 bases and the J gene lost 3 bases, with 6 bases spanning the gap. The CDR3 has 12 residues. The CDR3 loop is CSVVRDTGELFF. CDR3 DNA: TGCAGCGTTGTTCGGGACACCGGGGAGCTGTTTTTT.

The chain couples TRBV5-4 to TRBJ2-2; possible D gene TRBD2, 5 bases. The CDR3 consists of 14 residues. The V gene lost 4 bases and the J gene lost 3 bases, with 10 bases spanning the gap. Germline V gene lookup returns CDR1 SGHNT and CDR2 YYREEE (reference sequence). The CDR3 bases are TGTGCCAGCAGCCTCCCCGGGGACACCGGGGAGCTGTTTTTT. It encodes CASSLPGDTGELFF.

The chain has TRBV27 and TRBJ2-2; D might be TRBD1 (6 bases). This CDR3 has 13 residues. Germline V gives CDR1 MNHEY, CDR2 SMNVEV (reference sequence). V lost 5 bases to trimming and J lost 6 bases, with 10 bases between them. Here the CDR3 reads CASSEQGPGELFF. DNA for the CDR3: TGTGCCAGCAGTGAACAGGGTCCCGGGGAGCTGTTTTTT.

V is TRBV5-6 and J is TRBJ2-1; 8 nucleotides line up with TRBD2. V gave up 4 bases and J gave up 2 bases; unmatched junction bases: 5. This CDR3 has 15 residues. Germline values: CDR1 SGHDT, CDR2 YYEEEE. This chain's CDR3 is CASSPNGGAYNEQFF. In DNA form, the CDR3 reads TGTGCCAGCAGCCCGAACGGGGGGGCCTACAATGAGCAGTTCTTC.

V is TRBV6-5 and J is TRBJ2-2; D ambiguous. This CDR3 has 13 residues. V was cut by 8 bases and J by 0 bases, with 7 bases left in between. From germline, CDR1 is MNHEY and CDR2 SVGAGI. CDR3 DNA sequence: TGTGCCAGCGTCCGGGCGAACACCGGGGAGCTGTTTTTT. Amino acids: CASVRANTGELFF.